This TCR beta chain was observed in a study of blood T cell repertoires in COVID-19. Study summary: COVID-19 samples from acute and convalescent phases originated in the United States, Italy and Spain. The cDNA or gDNA used as material had been derived from T cells, B-cell-depleted T cells, or PBMCs.

Per the authors' pipeline: Scientists estimated how many nucleated cells there were by amplifying reference gene primers. Profiled with immunoSEQ multiplex PCR; TCRdb holds only in-frame clones, not every one. The V and J calls and the clone size are those of that table, but D and trimming were determined from the DNA. The profile shows about 190,000 clones, about nine tenths of them singletons. The germline gives CDR1 SGHDT, CDR2 YYEEEE. The length of the CDR3 is 14 residues. Trimming shortened V by 4 bases and J by 2 bases, and 7 bases separated the two germline ends. The chain combines TRBV5-6 with TRBJ2-6, with D uncertain. The source material was peripheral blood. This clonotype was obtained from a woman aged 25 to 39 with acute or convalescent COVID-19. The CDR3 loop reads CASSESTGANVLTF. CDR3 DNA: TGTGCCAGCAGCGAGAGTACTGGGGCCAACGTCCTGACTTTC. The whole variable domain, remainder taken from reference TRBV5-6 and TRBJ2-6, is DAGVTQSPTHLIKTRGQQVTLRCSPKSGHDTVSWYQQALGQGPQFIFQYYEEEERQRGNFPDRFSGHQFPNYSSELNVNALLLGDSALYLCASSESTGANVLTFGAGSRLTVL.